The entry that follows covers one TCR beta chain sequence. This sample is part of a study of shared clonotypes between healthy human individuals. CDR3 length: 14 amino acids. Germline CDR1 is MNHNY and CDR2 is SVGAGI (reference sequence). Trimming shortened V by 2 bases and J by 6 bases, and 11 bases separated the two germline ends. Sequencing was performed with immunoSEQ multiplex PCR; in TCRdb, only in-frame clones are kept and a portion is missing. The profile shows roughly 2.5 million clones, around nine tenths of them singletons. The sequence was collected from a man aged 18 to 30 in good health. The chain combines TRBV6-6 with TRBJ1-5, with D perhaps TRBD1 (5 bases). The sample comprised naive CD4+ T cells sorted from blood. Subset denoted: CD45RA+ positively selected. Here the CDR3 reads CASSYDGGGQPQHF. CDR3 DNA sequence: TGTGCCAGCAGTTACGACGGGGGAGGTCAGCCCCAGCATTTT.